This T cell receptor (beta chain) was obtained from a study of blood T cell repertoires in COVID-19. Across the whole study: Acute-phase and convalescent COVID-19 samples originated in the United States, Italy and Spain. T cells, B-cell-depleted T cells, or PBMCs supplied cDNA or gDNA.

CDR3 size: 13 residues. Germline trimming cut 8 bases from V and 3 bases from J; bases unmatched to any gene: 2. The germline V gene has CDR1 ENHRY and CDR2 SYGVKD. Methods used by the authors: Amplification from reference gene primers served as the basis for estimated nucleated cell counts. Clones were read by immunoSEQ multiplex PCR, and TCRdb kept only the in-frame ones, dropping some. V, J and clone size reflect that table, while D and trimming were determined from the DNA. This table holds about 260,000 clones, about 89% found once. The chain is built from TRBV10-3 and TRBJ2-7; 12 bases line up with TRBD2. Sequencing input: peripheral blood. The sequence derives from a middle-aged man who had recovered from COVID-19. In nucleotides, the CDR3 is TGTGCCATCCTGACTAGCGGGAGCTACGAGCAGTACTTC. Its translation: CAILTSGSYEQYF.